The present T cell receptor (beta chain) was sequenced within a study of graft-versus-host responses after intestinal transplantation. CDR3 length equals 13 residues. CDR1 and CDR2 from the germline V gene are MNHEY and SVGAGI. Trimming stripped 5 bases from V and 12 bases from J, with 17 bases between. Some clones are missing from TCRdb's copy, which holds only in-frame ones; the method was immunoSEQ multiplex PCR. Of about 9,200 clones in the sample, 80% to 95% were seen once. V and J are TRBV6-5 and TRBJ2-1; the D gene is possibly TRBD2 (6 bases). The sequencing used PBMCs, collected approximately 68 days after transplant. The source is a human patient who received an intestinal transplant, so some T cells may come from the graft donor. Here the CDR3 reads CASSEDPSAGQFF. The CDR3 nucleotides are TGTGCCAGCAGTGAAGACCCTAGCGCTGGGCAGTTCTTC.